These 9 T cell receptor beta chains came from one sample sequenced in a study of cytomegalovirus exposure and HLA in healthy donors. The PCR ran on 60 Vbeta and 13 Jbeta primers. Sequencing used immunoSEQ multiplex PCR; TCRdb keeps in-frame clones, though not all of them. The sample holds roughly 240,000 clones, about 85% seen once. Sequenced input: PBMCs. The receptors derive from a girl aged 2 to 10 in good health and CMV-seronegative.

This chain's CDR3 is CASSVAGGTEAFF. DNA of the CDR3: TGTGCCAGCAGTGTAGCGGGTGGCACTGAAGCTTTCTTT. The rearrangement joins TRBV25-1 to TRBJ1-1; D unresolved. This CDR3 is built from 13 residues. Trimming pared 4 bases from V and 4 bases from J, leaving 10 bases between. Germline V gives CDR1 MGHDK, CDR2 SYGVNS. The full variable domain, completed using reference TRBV25-1 and TRBJ1-1, is EADIYQTPRYLVIGTGKKITLECSQTMGHDKMYWYQQDPGMELHLIHYSYGVNSTEKGDLSSESTVSRIRTEHFPLTLESARPSHTSQYLCASSVAGGTEAFFGQGTRLTVV.

The chain joins TRBV6-1 to TRBJ1-4; weak D call: TRBD1 (5 bases). The germline V gene encodes CDR1 MNHNS and CDR2 SASEGT. V dropped 6 bases and J dropped 0 bases, with 8 bases sitting between them. The CDR3 length is 14 residues. DNA for the CDR3: TGTGCCAGCAGGGCAGGGTCAACTAATGAAAAACTGTTTTTT. Residues: CASRAGSTNEKLFF.

This clone came up once. The chain employs TRBV7-9 and TRBJ1-1, with a possible D match to TRBD1 (5 bases). Trimming took 1 base from V and 5 from J, leaving 14 bases between them. CDR3 length: 15 amino acids. Germline V gene sequence: CDR1 SEHNR, CDR2 FQNEAQ (reference sequence). The CDR3 is CASSLVGRVGTEAFF. In DNA, the CDR3 is TGTGCCAGCAGCTTAGTCGGCAGGGTGGGAACTGAAGCTTTCTTT.

The V gene is TRBV4-1, the J gene TRBJ2-3, with 12 bases matching TRBD2. The ends lost 1 base at V and 2 bases at J; junction bases unmatched: 4. Germline CDR1 reads MGHRA; CDR2 reads YSYEKL. This CDR3 is 17 amino acids long. CDR3 sequence (DNA): TGCGCCAGCAGCCAAGGCCTAGCGGGAGGGTCCACAGATACGCAGTATTTT. Protein: CASSQGLAGGSTDTQYF.

The V call is TRBV19, the J call TRBJ1-5; perhaps TRBD1 as D (6 bases). CDR3 length: 16 residues. CDR1 and CDR2 (germline): LNHDA, SQIVND (reference sequence). V was trimmed by 5 bases and J by 3 bases, leaving 17 bases between them. This CDR3 reads CASSPEGHRANQPQHF. DNA for the CDR3: TGTGCCAGTAGTCCTGAGGGGCACAGGGCCAATCAGCCCCAGCATTTT.

The chain combines TRBV5-1 with TRBJ1-1, with 7 bases aligning to TRBD1. CDR3 length: 15 residues. Germline CDR1 and CDR2: SGHRS and YFSETQ. The V gene end was trimmed by 4 bases and the J gene end by 1 base; junction bases not matched to a gene: 7. CDR3 protein: CASSVTGQKNTEAFF. The CDR3 coding sequence is TGCGCCAGCAGCGTCACGGGACAGAAGAACACTGAAGCTTTCTTT.

This clone has just one count. The V gene is TRBV30, the J gene TRBJ1-4, with a weak D call TRBD1 (6 bases). Germline V lookup: CDR1 GTSNPN, CDR2 SVGIG (reference sequence). The CDR3 runs to 13 residues. Trimming removed 6 bases at V and 6 bases at J, with 14 bases between. DNA of the CDR3: TGTGCCTGCGACCGGGACAACGATGAAAAACTGTTTTTT. Translation: CACDRDNDEKLFF. Full variable domain (rest looked up from reference TRBV30 and TRBJ1-4): SQTIHQWPATLVQPVGSPLSLECTVEGTSNPNLYWYRQAAGRGLQLLFYSVGIGQISSEVPQNLSASRPQDRQFILSSKKLLLSDSGFYLCACDRDNDEKLFFGSGTQLSVL.

The chain uses TRBV2 and TRBJ2-7, with D uncertain. CDR1 is SNHLY, CDR2 FYNNEI, per germline. This CDR3 has 13 amino acids. V was cut by 7 bases and J by 0 bases, with 10 bases left in between. CDR3 amino acids: CASIITTSYEQYF. In DNA, the CDR3 is TGTGCCAGCATCATTACAACCTCCTACGAGCAGTACTTC.

The chain uses TRBV7-9 and TRBJ1-4; 7 bases fit TRBD1. This CDR3 is built from 15 residues. J gave up 8 bases and V 1 base, and 7 bases lay outside the gene matches. Germline-derived CDR1 and CDR2 are SEHNR and FQNEAQ (reference sequence). The CDR3 nucleotides are TGTGCCAGCAGCTTAGTGACAGGGAAAGGAGAAAAACTGTTTTTT. Its translation: CASSLVTGKGEKLFF.